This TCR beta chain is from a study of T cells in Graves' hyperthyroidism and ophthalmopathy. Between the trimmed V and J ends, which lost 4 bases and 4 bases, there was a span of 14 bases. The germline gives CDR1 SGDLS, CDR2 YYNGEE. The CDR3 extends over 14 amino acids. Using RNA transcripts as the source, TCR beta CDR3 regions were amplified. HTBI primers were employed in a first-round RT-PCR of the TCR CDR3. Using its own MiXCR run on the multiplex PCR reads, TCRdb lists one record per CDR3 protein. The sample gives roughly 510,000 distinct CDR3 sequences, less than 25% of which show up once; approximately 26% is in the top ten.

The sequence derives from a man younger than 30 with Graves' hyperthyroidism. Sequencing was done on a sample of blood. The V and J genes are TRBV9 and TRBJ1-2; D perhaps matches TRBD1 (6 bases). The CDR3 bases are TGTGCCAGCAGCCTGGGACATTTTGGCTATGGCTACACCTTC. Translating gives CASSLGHFGYGYTF.